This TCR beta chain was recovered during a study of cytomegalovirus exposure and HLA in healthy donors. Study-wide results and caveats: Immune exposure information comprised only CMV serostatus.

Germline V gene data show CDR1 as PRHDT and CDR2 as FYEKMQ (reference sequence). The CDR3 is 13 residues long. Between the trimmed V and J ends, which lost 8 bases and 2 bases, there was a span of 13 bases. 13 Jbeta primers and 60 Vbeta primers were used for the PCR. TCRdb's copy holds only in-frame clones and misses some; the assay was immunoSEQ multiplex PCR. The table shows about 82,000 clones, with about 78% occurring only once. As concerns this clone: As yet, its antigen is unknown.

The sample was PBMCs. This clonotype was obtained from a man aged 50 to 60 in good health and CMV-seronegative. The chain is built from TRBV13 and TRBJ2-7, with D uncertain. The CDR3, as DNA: TGTGCCAGCGGAACACAGCTGGCCTACGAGCAGTACTTC. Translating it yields CASGTQLAYEQYF.